This paragraph reports one T cell receptor (beta chain). TCRdb's copy holds only in-frame clones and misses some; the assay was immunoSEQ multiplex PCR. This repertoire shows 470,000 or so clones, roughly 80% found once; its top ten account for about 13%. The sample comes from a study of shared clonotypes between healthy human individuals. Healthy HIV-negative adults without recent acute infections or vaccinations served as donors. The CDR3 runs to 15 residues. Looked up from germline, CDR1 is MDHEN and CDR2 is SYDVKM. The V gene end was trimmed by 6 bases and the J gene end by 4 bases; junction bases not matched to a gene: 9.

Input material: PBMCs. The chain carries TRBV28 and TRBJ2-7; 10 bases match TRBD2. This receptor was obtained from a woman aged 40 to 55 in good health. Some clones in this sample may be carry-over from other donors' samples. The CDR3 DNA follows: TGTGCCAGCAGGCCCGGGGCTAGCGGGAGTTACGAGCAGTACTTC. It yields the protein CASRPGASGSYEQYF.